This TCR beta chain was found in a study of CD8 T cells in ankylosing spondylitis. Findings and caveats of the study: Significant enrichment of disease-linked clones was reportedly seen in matched ankylosing spondylitis synovial fluid.

This clonotype was counted at least ten times. What it recognizes is unknown. It was by quantitative 5'-RACE with molecular barcodes that TCR beta libraries were made. TCRdb analysed the 5' RACE reads with MiXCR anew, one entry per CDR3 protein. The sample records 290,000 or so distinct CDR3 sequences, roughly 20% being singletons. V trimming: 0 bases; J trimming: 6 bases; junction bases outside the gene matches: 8. Per germline, CDR1 MNHNY and CDR2 SVGAGI (reference sequence). The CDR3 extends over 17 amino acids. This receptor was obtained from a female donor with ankylosing spondylitis or in good health (not recorded which). The chain employs TRBV6-6 and TRBJ2-1; TRBD2 agrees at 10 bases. The material sequenced was blood, either unsorted or a sorted T cell fraction (not recorded which). For the CDR3, the DNA is TGTGCCAGCAGTTACTCGTTAATAGCGGGAGGTCCCAATGAGCAGTTCTTC. Residues: CASSYSLIAGGPNEQFF.